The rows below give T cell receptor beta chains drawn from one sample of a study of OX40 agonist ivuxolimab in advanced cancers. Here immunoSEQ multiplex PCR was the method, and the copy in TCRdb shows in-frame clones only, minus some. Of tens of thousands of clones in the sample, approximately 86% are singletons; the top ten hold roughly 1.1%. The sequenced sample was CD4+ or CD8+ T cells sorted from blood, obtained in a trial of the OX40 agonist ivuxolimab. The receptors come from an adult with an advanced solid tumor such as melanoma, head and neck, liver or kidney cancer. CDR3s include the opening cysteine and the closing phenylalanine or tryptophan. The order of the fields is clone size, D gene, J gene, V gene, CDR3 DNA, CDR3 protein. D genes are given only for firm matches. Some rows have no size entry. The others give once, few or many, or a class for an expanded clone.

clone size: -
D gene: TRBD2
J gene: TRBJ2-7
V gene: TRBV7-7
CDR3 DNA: TGTGCTAGCAGCCCCGCTAGCGGGAGGGCCGCCACGACGTGTACAATCTACGAGCAGTACTTC
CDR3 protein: CASSPASGRAATTCTIYEQYF

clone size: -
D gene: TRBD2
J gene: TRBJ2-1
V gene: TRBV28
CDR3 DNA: TGTGCCAGCAGAGATAGCGGGAGCCTTGAGCAGTTCTTC
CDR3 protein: CASRDSGSLEQFF

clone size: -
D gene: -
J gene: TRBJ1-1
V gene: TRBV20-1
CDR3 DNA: TGCAGTGCTAGCAGGGGCACTGAAGCTTTCTTT
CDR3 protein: CSASRGTEAFF

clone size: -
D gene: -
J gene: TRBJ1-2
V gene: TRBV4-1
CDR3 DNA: TGCGCCAGCAGCCAAGAAAGCGTATTGAGGATCGGCTATGGCTACACCTTC
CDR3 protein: CASSQESVLRIGYGYTF

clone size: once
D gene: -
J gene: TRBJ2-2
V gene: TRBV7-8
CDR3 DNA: TGTGCCAGCAGCTTAGCGGACAGCAGACGGGGGGAGCTGTTTTTT
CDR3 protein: CASSLADSRRGELFF

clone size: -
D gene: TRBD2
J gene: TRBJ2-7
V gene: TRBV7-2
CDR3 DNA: TGTGCCAGCAGAACCGCGGGGGGTGAATACGAGCAGTACTTC
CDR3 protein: CASRTAGGEYEQYF

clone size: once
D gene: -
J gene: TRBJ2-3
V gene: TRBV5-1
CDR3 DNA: TGCGCCAGCAGCTTGGGGTCCAGAGCCAACACAGATACGCAGTATTTT
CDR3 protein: CASSLGSRANTDTQYF

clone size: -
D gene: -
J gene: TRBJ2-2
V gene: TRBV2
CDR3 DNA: TGTGCCAGCAGTGAAGCGCAAGTGAACACCGGGGAGCTGTTTTTT
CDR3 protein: CASSEAQVNTGELFF

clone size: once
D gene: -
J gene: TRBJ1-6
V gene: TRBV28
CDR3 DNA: TGTGCCAGCAGTGGGCCGAGCGGAAGGTTCGCAGGGGTGAATTCACCCCTCCACTTT
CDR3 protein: CASSGPSGRFAGVNSPLHF

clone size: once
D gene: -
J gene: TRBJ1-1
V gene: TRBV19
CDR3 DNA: TGTGCCAGTACTCAATACGGGACCGCCGAGGAAGCTTTCTTT
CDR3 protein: CASTQYGTAEEAFF

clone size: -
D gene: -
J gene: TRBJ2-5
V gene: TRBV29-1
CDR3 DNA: TGCAGCGCCAGGCAAGGTCCGCAAGAGACCCAGTACTTC
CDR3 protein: CSARQGPQETQYF

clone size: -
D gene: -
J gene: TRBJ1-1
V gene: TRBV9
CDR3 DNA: TGTGCCAGCAGCGTGGGGACAATGAACACTGAAGCTTTCTTT
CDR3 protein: CASSVGTMNTEAFF

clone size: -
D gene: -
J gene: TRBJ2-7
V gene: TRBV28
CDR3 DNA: TGTGCCAGCTGGGGGACGGACTCCTTCTACGAGCAGTACTTC
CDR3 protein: CASWGTDSFYEQYF

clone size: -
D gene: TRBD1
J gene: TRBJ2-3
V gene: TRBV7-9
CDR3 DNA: TGTGCCAGCAGCTTAAGGCAGGGGGCAGCCCTAACAGATACGCAGTATTTT
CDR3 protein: CASSLRQGAALTDTQYF

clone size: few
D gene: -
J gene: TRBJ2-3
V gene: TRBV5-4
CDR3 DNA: TGTGCCAGCAGCACGGGACTCCCTAGCACAGATACGCAGTATTTT
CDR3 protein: CASSTGLPSTDTQYF

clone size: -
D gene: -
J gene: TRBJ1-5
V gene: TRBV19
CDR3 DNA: TGTGCCAGTCTATCGGGGTCTTCGAGCAATCAGCCCCAGCATTTT
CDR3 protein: CASLSGSSSNQPQHF

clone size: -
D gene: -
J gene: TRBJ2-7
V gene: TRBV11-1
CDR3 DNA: TGTGCCAGCAGCCCCGTGGATTCCTACGAGCAGTACTTC
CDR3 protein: CASSPVDSYEQYF

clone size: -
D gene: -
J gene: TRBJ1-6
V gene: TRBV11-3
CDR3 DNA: TGTGCCAGCAGCCCCGGCAGCCCGAATTCACCCCTCCACTTT
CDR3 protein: CASSPGSPNSPLHF

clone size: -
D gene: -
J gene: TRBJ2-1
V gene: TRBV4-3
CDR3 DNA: TGCGCCAGCAGCCAAGATCTCGGGCGGGGACTTTACAATGAGCAGTTCTTC
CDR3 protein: CASSQDLGRGLYNEQFF

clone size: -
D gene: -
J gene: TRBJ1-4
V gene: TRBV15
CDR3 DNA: TGTGCCACCAGCAGAGGGGGCGGGAATGATGGAAAACTGTTTTTT
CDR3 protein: CATSRGGGNDGKLFF

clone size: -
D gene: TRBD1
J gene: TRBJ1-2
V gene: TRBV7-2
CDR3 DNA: TGTGCCAGCAGCCCGGAGACAGGGACTGGCTACACCTTC
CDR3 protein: CASSPETGTGYTF

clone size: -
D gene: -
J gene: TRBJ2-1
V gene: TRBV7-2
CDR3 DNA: TGTGCCAGCAGCTCCCCCTCTAGGTTCGGTGAGCAGTTCTTC
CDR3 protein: CASSSPSRFGEQFF

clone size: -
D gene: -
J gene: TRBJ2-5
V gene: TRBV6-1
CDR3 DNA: TGTGCCAGCAGTGGGGTCAGTCCCCGCGGGACCCAGTACTTC
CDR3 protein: CASSGVSPRGTQYF

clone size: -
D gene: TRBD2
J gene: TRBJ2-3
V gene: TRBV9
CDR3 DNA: TGTGCCAGCAGCGTAGGGACTAGCGGCACAGATACGCAGTATTTT
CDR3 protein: CASSVGTSGTDTQYF